One T cell receptor (beta chain) is described in this entry. Its antigen is not identified. Expressed TCRB transcripts got sequenced, as all isolated RNA was reverse transcribed. The data were produced by immunoSEQ multiplex PCR, yet TCRdb's version contains in-frame clones alone and is incomplete. The sample has roughly 400,000 clones, around 10% seen once. This specimen comes from a study of beta chain features in type 1 diabetes. Turning to the study itself: Sorted cell examination encompassed 100,000,000 or so cells across all samples. Overall study findings and caveats: No resolution was reached here on whether HLA type influences TCRB rearrangement. Researchers report that Type 1 diabetes patients had moderately but significantly shorter TCRB CDR3s across all four CD4+ subsets.

The receptor's source is a man younger than 45 with type 1 diabetes. Material: central memory CD4+ T cells from blood.

The CDR3 coding sequence is TGTGCCACCCAAGGTGGGTTTGAAGCTTTCTTT. Translated: CATQGGFEAFF. The rearrangement links TRBV7-9 to TRBJ1-1; D remains unclear. V was shortened by 10 bases and J by 7 bases, with 13 bases between the two germline ends. This CDR3 contains 11 residues. The V gene's germline CDR1 is SEHNR and CDR2 FQNEAQ (reference sequence).